This T cell receptor (beta chain) was sequenced in a study of T cell responses to AZD1222 COVID-19 vaccine (dated by TCRdb to about 2021). A note on the overall study: AZD1222 recipients whose second dose came at about 4 weeks and those whose second dose came at about 12 weeks were combined into one group, since spike-specific TCR depth and breadth did not differ between the two schedules. Enrollment into the trials was organized by age into subgroups of 18-55, 56-69 and 70-plus years, and those subgroups contained 148, 28 and 57 TCR-sequenced participants, respectively. TCR sequencing covered about 230 trial participants: 200 to 220 given two doses of AZD1222 and 26 given two doses of MenACWY control vaccine.

In regard to this clone: The antigen this receptor binds is unknown. Base qualities are not provided; no much larger clone lies one nucleotide away.

The germline V gene encodes CDR1 SEHNR and CDR2 FQNEAQ (reference sequence). Trimming at the junction amounts to 3 bases on V and 1 base on J, and the germline ends lie 0 bases apart. The cysteine opens and the phenylalanine closes a CDR3 of 11 amino acids. Only the CDR3 portion is preserved as DNA: 33 bases, with reading frame beginning at the first base. Beyond this particular receptor, the publication reports: Most participants were white British and females outnumbered males, and the authors suggested that clonal diversity may have been underestimated. Only a handful of AZD1222 recipients were SARS-CoV-2 seropositive at baseline, limiting conclusions about previously exposed vaccinees. The vaccine-associated CD4 TCRs covered the entire spike protein, and the dominant responses fell in regions 160-218 and 743-854. In the small 56-69-year group, the increase in depth fell short of significance, most likely because of low power. No day 14 peak-response samples were available, so repertoires were characterized only after the peak T cell response. After two AZD1222 doses, both the breadth and the depth of spike-specific TCRs were significantly higher than at day 0 and than in MenACWY recipients. Nearly half of unique spike-specific TCRs reportedly recognized epitopes outside regions mutated in the B.1.351 and B.1.1.7 variants.

The sample's time point label, in plain terms: baseline before first vaccination. The vaccinee samples were drawn from two UK trials, COV001 and COV002, one of which was a single-blind randomized controlled phase 2/3 trial testing AZD1222 (ChAdOx1 nCoV-19) in healthy adults. For TCRbeta chain sequencing, PBMC samples were collected from trial participants at day 0 and at day 28 after the second dose. The CDR3 regions of human TCRbeta chains were subjected to immunosequencing. On the study's bioinformatics: Repertoire TCRs were matched against a reference library of SARS-CoV-2-specific TCRs generated with the MIRA antigen-specificity platform. Breadth meant the fraction of unique TCRs that were SARS-CoV-2-associated, whereas depth meant the fraction of total T cells that were SARS-CoV-2-associated. Each spike-specific TCR was assigned to its reactive spike region and to a CD4 or CD8 class using the MIRA data. Log10-transformed breadth and depth values were compared by one-way ANOVA with Sidak's multiple comparisons tests. TCRdb provides this immuneACCESS table in a form limited to in-frame rearrangements. Some clones are lacking; in checked studies, under half of them reflect an unresolved V gene, and why the rest are absent is not known. V and J calls and clone size are copied from that table; D and trimming were computed from the DNA. This sample lists about 120,000 clones; just over 90% were detected once. Of the sample, around 4.3% falls within the top ten clones.

The rearrangement combines TRBV7-9 with TRBJ2-5; the D gene identity is not certain. This TCR was sampled from an adult in good health. The sample consisted of peripheral blood, taken on day 0 of AZD1222 vaccination. CDR3 loop: CASSFQETQYF. At the DNA level, the sequence is TGTGCCAGCAGCTTCCAAGAGACCCAGTACTTC.